The TCR beta chain described here comes from a study of long-term antiretroviral therapy in people with HIV. Study-level points and caveats: Controls exceeded HIV repertoires in CDR3 length range.

The United States was where all participants with HIV were treated. The CDR3 extends over 16 amino acids. Germline-derived CDR1 and CDR2 are SGHTA and FQGNSA. Trimming removed 5 bases at V and 0 bases at J, with 16 bases between. Regarding this clone: What it binds is unknown.

Sequencing used immunoSEQ v3.0 at survey level. This table comes from immunoSEQ multiplex PCR, and its TCRdb copy is limited to in-frame clones, with some not included. Among 10,000 to 12,000 clones listed, about four fifths were seen once. Sample: unsorted PBMCs, taken 1.2 years after starting antiretroviral therapy. The receptor was isolated from a man aged 35 to 55 with HIV. The chain employs TRBV7-2 and TRBJ1-2; possibly TRBD1 for D (5 bases). For the CDR3, the DNA is TGTGCCAGCAGCCCCCAGGGTGCGGTCCCTAACTATGGCTACACCTTC. Translating gives CASSPQGAVPNYGYTF.